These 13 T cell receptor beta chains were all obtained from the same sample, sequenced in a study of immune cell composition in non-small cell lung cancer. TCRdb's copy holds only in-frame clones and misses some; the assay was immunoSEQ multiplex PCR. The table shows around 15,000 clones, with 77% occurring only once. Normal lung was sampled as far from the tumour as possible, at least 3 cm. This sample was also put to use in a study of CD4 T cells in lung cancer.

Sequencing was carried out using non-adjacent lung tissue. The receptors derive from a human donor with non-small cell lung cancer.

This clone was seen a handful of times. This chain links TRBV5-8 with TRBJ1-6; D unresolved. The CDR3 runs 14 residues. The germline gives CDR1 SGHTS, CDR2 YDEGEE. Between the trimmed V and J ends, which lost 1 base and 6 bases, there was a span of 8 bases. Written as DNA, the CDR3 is TGTGCCAGCAGCTTGAGGCCTACTAATTCACCCCTCCACTTT. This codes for CASSLRPTNSPLHF.

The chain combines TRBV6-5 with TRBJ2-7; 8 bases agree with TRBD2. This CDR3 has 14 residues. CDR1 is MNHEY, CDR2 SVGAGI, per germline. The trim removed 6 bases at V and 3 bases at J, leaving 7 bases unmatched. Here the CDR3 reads CASSGTSELYEQYF. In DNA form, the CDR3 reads TGTGCCAGCAGCGGGACTAGTGAACTCTACGAGCAGTACTTC.

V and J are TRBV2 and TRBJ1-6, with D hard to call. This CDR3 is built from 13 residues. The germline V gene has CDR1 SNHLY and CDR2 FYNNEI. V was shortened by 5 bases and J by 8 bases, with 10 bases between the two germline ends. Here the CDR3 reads CASSSDGHSPLHF. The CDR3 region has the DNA TGTGCCAGCAGTTCGGACGGCCATTCACCCCTCCACTTT.

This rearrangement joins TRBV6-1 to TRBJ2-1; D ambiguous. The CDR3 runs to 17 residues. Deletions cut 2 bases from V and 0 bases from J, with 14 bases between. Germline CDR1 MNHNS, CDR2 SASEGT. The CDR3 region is CASSENGQSLSYNEQFF. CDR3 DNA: TGTGCCAGCAGTGAAAACGGGCAGTCCCTCTCCTACAATGAGCAGTTCTTC.

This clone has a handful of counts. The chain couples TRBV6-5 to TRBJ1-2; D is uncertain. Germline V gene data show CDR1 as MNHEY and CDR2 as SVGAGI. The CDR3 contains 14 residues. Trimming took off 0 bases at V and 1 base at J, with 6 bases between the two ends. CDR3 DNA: TGTGCCAGCAGTTACTCGAACAGTAACTATGGCTACACCTTC. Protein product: CASSYSNSNYGYTF.

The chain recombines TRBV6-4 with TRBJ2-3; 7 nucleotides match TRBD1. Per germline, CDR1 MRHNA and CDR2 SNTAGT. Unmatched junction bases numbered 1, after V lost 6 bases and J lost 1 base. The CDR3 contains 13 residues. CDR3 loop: CASRGTGTDTQYF. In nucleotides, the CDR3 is TGTGCCAGCAGGGGGACAGGCACAGATACGCAGTATTTT.

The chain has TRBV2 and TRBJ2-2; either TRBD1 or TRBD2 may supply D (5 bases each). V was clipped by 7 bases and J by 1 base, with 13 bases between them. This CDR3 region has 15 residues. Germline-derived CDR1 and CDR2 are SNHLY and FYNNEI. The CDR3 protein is CASNGKGRNTGELFF. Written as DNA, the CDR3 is TGTGCCAGCAATGGGAAGGGGAGGAACACCGGGGAGCTGTTTTTT.

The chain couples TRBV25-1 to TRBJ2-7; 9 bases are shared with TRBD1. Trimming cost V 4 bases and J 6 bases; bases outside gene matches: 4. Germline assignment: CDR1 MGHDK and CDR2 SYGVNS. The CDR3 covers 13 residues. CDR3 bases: TGTGCCAGCAGTGGGGACAGGGTAGGCGAGCAGTACTTC. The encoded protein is CASSGDRVGEQYF.

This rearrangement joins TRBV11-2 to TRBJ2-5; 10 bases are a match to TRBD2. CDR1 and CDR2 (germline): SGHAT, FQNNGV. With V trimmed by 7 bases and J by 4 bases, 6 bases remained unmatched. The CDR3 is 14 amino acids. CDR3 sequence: CASNKRGGLETQYF. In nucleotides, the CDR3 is TGTGCCAGCAATAAGCGGGGGGGCCTAGAGACCCAGTACTTC.

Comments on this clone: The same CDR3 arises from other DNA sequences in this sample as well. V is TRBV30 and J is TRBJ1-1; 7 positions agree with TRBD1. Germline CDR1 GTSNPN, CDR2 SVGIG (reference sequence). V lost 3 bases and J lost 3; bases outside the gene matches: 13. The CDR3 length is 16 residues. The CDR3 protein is CAWSRGGGDPDTEAFF. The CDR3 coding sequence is TGTGCCTGGAGCCGAGGAGGGGGCGATCCCGACACTGAAGCTTTCTTT.

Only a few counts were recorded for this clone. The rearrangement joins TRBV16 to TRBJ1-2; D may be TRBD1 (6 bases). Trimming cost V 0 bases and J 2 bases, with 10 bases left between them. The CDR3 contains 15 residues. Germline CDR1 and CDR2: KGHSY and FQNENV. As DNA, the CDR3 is TGTGCCAGCAGCCAATCCGGTCAGGGGAACTATGGCTACACCTTC. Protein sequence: CASSQSGQGNYGYTF.

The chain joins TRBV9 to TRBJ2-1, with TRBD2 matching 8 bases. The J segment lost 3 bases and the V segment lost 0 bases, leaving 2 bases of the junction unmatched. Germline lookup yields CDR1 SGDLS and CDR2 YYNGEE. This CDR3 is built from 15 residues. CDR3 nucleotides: TGTGCCAGCAGCGTAGGGGCGGGGGGCTACAATGAGCAGTTCTTC. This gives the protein CASSVGAGGYNEQFF.

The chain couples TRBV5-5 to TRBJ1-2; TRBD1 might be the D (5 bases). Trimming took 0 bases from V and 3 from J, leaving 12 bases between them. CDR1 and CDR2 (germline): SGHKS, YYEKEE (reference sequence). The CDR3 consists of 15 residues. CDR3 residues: CASSLEGPGHYGYTF. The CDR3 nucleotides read TGTGCCAGCAGCTTGGAAGGTCCGGGGCACTATGGCTACACCTTC. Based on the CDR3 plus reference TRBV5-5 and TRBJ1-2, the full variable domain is DAGVTQSPTHLIKTRGQQVTLRCSPISGHKSVSWYQQVLGQGPQFIFQYYEKEERGRGNFPDRFSARQFPNYSSELNVNALLLGDSALYLCASSLEGPGHYGYTFGSGTRLTVV.